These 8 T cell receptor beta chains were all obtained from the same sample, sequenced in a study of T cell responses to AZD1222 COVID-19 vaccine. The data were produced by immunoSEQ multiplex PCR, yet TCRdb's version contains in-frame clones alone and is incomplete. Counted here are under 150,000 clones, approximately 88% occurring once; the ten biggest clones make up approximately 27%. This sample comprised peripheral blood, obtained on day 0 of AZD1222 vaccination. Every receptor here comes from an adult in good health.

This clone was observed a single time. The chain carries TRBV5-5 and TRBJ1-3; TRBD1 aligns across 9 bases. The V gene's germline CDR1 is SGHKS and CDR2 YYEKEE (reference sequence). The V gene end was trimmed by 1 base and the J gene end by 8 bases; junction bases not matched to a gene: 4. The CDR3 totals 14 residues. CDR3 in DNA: TGTGCCAGCAGCTTGAGGGACAGGGCGGACACCATATATTTT. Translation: CASSLRDRADTIYF.

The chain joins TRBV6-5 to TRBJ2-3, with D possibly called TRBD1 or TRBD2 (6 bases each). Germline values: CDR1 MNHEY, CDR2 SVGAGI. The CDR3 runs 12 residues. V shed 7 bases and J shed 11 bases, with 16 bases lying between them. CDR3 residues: CASTETGARQYF. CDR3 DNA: TGTGCCAGCACAGAGACGGGGGCGAGGCAGTATTTT.

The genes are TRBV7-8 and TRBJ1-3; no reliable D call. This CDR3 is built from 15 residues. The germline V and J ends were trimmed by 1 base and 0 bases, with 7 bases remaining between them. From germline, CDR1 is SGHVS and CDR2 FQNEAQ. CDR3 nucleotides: TGTGCCAGCAGCTTAGAAGGTCACTCTGGAAACACCATATATTTT. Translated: CASSLEGHSGNTIYF.

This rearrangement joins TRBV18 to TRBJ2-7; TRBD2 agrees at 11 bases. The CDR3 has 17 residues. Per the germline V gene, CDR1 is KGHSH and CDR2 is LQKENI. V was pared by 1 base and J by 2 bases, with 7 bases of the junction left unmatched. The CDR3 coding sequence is TGTGCCAGCTCACCACGAATCGGGACTAGCGGTCCCTACGAGCAGTACTTC. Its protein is CASSPRIGTSGPYEQYF.

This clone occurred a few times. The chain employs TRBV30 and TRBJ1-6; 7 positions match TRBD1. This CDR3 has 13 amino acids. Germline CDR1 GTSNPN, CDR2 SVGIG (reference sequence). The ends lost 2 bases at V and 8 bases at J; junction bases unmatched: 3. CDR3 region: CAWSRQGDSPLHF. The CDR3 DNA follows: TGTGCCTGGAGTCGACAGGGCGATTCACCCCTCCACTTT.

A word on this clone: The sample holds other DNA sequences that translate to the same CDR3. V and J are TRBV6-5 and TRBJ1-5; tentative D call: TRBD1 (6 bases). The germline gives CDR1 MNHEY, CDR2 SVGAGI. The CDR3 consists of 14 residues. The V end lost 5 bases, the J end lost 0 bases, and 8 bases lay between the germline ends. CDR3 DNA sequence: TGTGCCAGCAGTAACAGGGATAGCAATCAGCCCCAGCATTTT. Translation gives CASSNRDSNQPQHF.

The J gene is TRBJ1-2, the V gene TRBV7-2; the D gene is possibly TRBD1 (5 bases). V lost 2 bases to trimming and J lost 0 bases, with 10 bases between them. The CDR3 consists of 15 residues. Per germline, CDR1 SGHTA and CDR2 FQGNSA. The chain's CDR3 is CASSLRTGANYGYTF. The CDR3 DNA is TGTGCCAGCAGCTTAAGAACAGGAGCTAACTATGGCTACACCTTC.

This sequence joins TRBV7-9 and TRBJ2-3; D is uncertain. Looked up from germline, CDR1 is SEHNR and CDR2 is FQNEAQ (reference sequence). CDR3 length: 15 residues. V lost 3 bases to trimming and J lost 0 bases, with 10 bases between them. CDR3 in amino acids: CASSLALSSTDTQYF. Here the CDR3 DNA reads TGTGCCAGCAGCTTGGCCCTCTCTAGCACAGATACGCAGTATTTT.